The following is a T cell receptor beta chain sequence with its context. The germline gives CDR1 SGHRS, CDR2 YFSETQ. The CDR3 has 15 amino acids. The source of the sample is a study of monozygotic twins with inflammatory bowel disease. There were eight separate reactions per sample in which cDNA was made. Reanalyzing the 5' RACE reads, TCRdb keeps one entry per CDR3 protein, without DNA. Its table lists approximately 420,000 distinct CDR3 sequences. Total RNA from whole blood was isolated with no T cell sorting. The chain combines TRBV5-1 with TRBJ2-7; checking the TCRdb D call of TRBD1 is not possible without DNA. Material: blood. The origin of this receptor is a human donor with ulcerative colitis or Crohn's disease, or a healthy co-twin of an affected twin (not recorded which). The CDR3: CASSPAPGQSYEQYF. The full variable domain, with the rest looked up from reference TRBV5-1 and TRBJ2-7, is KAGVTQTPRYLIKTRGQQVTLSCSPISGHRSVSWYQQTPGQGLQFLFEYFSETQRNKGNFPGRFSGRQFSNSRSEMNVSTLELGDSALYLCASSPAPGQSYEQYFGPGTRLTVT.